The 29 T cell receptor beta chains reported below all come from one sample, sequenced in a study of T cells after yellow fever vaccination. TCRdb processed the 5' RACE reads anew with MiXCR; each CDR3 protein has one entry. The data contain around 180,000 distinct CDR3 sequences, 5.5% to 7.5% of them singletons. Source: CD4+ T cells sorted from PBMCs, taken on the day of the first yellow fever vaccination. The receptors shown here come from a man aged 18 to 30 who received the YFV17D yellow fever vaccine.

The V gene is TRBV6-1, the J gene TRBJ2-4; 7 bases line up with TRBD2. The CDR3 runs to 14 residues. Per germline, CDR1 MNHNS and CDR2 SASEGT. V was clipped by 6 bases and J by 9 bases; unmatched bases: 11. The DNA for the CDR3 is TGTGCCAGCAGACCAAGCGGGGCGGCGGGCATTCAGTACTTC. Residues: CASRPSGAAGIQYF.

This clonotype was detected only a few times. The genes are TRBV2 and TRBJ2-6; no definite D call. Trimming took 4 bases from V and 4 from J, leaving 11 bases between them. The CDR3 runs to 15 residues. The germline gives CDR1 SNHLY, CDR2 FYNNEI. The CDR3 nucleotides read TGTGCCAGCAGTGTGACCAAAACGGGGGCCAACGTCCTGACTTTC. This gives the protein CASSVTKTGANVLTF.

V usage is TRBV4-1 and J usage is TRBJ2-4; D ambiguous. The CDR3 runs 17 residues. From germline, CDR1 is MGHRA and CDR2 YSYEKL. Trimming removed 2 bases at V and 0 bases at J, with 14 bases between. The CDR3, as DNA: TGCGCCAGCAGCCAACCGACGACAAGACTAGCCAAAAACATTCAGTACTTC. This translates into CASSQPTTRLAKNIQYF.

This clonotype has a count of ten or more. The CDR3 is CASSPDINYGYTF. CDR3 in DNA: TGTGCCAGCAGCCCGGACATAAACTATGGCTACACCTTC. This chain uses TRBV9 with TRBJ1-2; maybe TRBD1 (5 bases). CDR1 is SGDLS and CDR2 is YYNGEE in the germline V gene. Trimming cost V 4 bases and J 2 bases, with 9 bases left between them. This CDR3 has 13 residues.

This clonotype was recorded a few times. The chain recombines TRBV7-8 with TRBJ2-3; no clear D gene. Trimming cost V 2 bases and J 0 bases, with 6 bases left between them. Germline loops: CDR1 SGHVS, CDR2 FQNEAQ. The length of the CDR3 is 14 residues. The CDR3 loop is CASSLFFSTDTQYF. The DNA of the CDR3 is TGTGCCAGCAGCTTATTCTTCAGCACAGATACGCAGTATTTT.

This clonotype was seen ten or more times. The J gene is TRBJ2-3, the V gene TRBV5-1; D gene ambiguous. Trimming left V 5 bases short and J 4 bases short, with 14 bases between. This CDR3 contains 14 residues. The germline V gene encodes CDR1 SGHRS and CDR2 YFSETQ. Written as DNA, the CDR3 is TGCGCCAGCAGTTGGGTAGGCAGCGCAGATACGCAGTATTTT. Its protein is CASSWVGSADTQYF.

The CDR3 nucleotides read TGTGCCATCGGACAGATTAATGAAAAACTGTTTTTT. This translates into CAIGQINEKLFF. This chain links TRBV7-9 with TRBJ1-4, with D tentatively TRBD1 (6 bases). CDR1 is SEHNR, CDR2 FQNEAQ, per germline (reference sequence). V was trimmed by 10 bases and J by 4 bases, leaving 10 bases between them. The CDR3 has 12 amino acids.

This chain links TRBV4-2 with TRBJ2-7; TRBD2 aligns across 8 bases. Germline loops: CDR1 LGHNA, CDR2 YNFKEQ. The CDR3 covers 13 residues. V shed 7 bases and J 3 bases; nucleotides not matched to a gene: 5. The CDR3: CASMRRGDYEQYF. The CDR3, as DNA: TGTGCCAGCATGAGGCGGGGGGACTACGAGCAGTACTTC.

The J gene is TRBJ2-1, the V gene TRBV18, with D possibly matching TRBD1 (6 bases). Per the germline V gene, CDR1 is KGHSH and CDR2 is LQKENI. The V end lost 1 base, the J end lost 0 bases, and 10 bases lay between the germline ends. The CDR3 sequence is 16 residues long. In DNA, the CDR3 is TGTGCCAGCTCACCACAGGGGGTCTCCTCCTACAATGAGCAGTTCTTC. It encodes CASSPQGVSSYNEQFF. Looking up the rest from reference TRBV18 and TRBJ2-1 gives the full variable domain: NAGVMQNPRHLVRRRGQEARLRCSPMKGHSHVYWYRQLPEEGLKFMVYLQKENIIDESGMPKERFSAEFPKEGPSILRIQQVVRGDSAAYFCASSPQGVSSYNEQFFGPGTRLTVL.

The chain couples TRBV24-1 to TRBJ1-1; 7 bases fit TRBD1. The junction had 5 bases not matched to a gene; V was cut back by 11 bases and J by 6 bases. The germline gives CDR1 KGHDR, CDR2 SFDVKD. The CDR3 length is 11 residues. CDR3 in amino acids: CASGDSAEAFF. The CDR3 bases are TGTGCCAGTGGGGACAGCGCTGAAGCTTTCTTT.

This clonotype was counted ten times or more. This rearrangement joins TRBV5-1 to TRBJ1-1, with D perhaps TRBD1 (6 bases). With 0 bases removed from V and 7 bases from J, the gap between germline ends came to 19 bases. This CDR3 is 16 amino acids long. Germline V CDR1 and CDR2: SGHRS, YFSETQ. The CDR3 DNA reads TGCGCCAGCAGCTTGGAAGTCCGGGCAGGGGAAGGTGAAGCTTTCTTT. Translating it yields CASSLEVRAGEGEAFF.

This clonotype showed up many times. This chain links TRBV7-3 with TRBJ2-5; TRBD1 might be the D (6 bases). The CDR3 has 13 amino acids. CDR1 is SGHTA and CDR2 is FQGTGA in the germline V gene. The V and J ends lost 4 bases and 3 bases respectively, with 9 bases between them. Here the CDR3 reads CASSSDRKETQYF. Here the CDR3 DNA reads TGTGCCAGCAGCTCTGACAGGAAAGAGACCCAGTACTTC.

This clonotype was recorded at least ten times. Here the CDR3 reads CASSLRQGDQPQHF. The CDR3 nucleotides are TGTGCCAGCAGCCTCCGACAGGGCGATCAGCCCCAGCATTTT. The chain uses TRBV7-2 and TRBJ1-5; TRBD1 agrees at 7 bases. CDR3 length: 14 residues. With 5 bases clipped from V and 5 bases from J, the junction kept 6 bases outside the gene matches. Germline V lookup: CDR1 SGHTA, CDR2 FQGNSA.

V gene TRBV18 combines with J gene TRBJ2-6; D perhaps matches TRBD1 (5 bases). V dropped 1 base and J dropped 5 bases, with 12 bases sitting between them. The CDR3 extends over 16 amino acids. CDR1 KGHSH and CDR2 LQKENI come from the germline V gene. The CDR3 bases are TGTGCCAGCTCACCACGGGTAGGGGATCGGGCCAACGTCCTGACTTTC. Translating it yields CASSPRVGDRANVLTF.

The sample holds many counts of this clonotype. This chain links TRBV6-5 with TRBJ1-3; no reliable D call. This CDR3 region has 18 residues. With 0 bases removed from V and 2 bases from J, the gap between germline ends came to 17 bases. Looked up from germline, CDR1 is MNHEY and CDR2 is SVGAGI. DNA for the CDR3: TGTGCCAGCAGTTACTCGGTCGTCGCCGGAACGGCTGGAAACACCATATATTTT. Translation gives CASSYSVVAGTAGNTIYF.

This clonotype was seen ten or more times. The rearrangement uses TRBV5-1 and TRBJ2-5, with 11 bases identical to TRBD1. V was pared by 4 bases and J by 4 bases, with 0 bases of the junction left unmatched. CDR1 is SGHRS and CDR2 is YFSETQ in the germline V gene. The CDR3 covers 13 residues. CDR3 DNA sequence: TGCGCCAGCAGCGGACAGGGGGCAGAGACCCAGTACTTC. Its translation: CASSGQGAETQYF.

This clonotype was observed at least ten times. This chain connects TRBV6-2 or TRBV6-3 to TRBJ2-7, with a weak D call TRBD1 (5 bases). Deletions cut 2 bases from V and 4 bases from J, with 12 bases between. CDR1 is MNHEY, CDR2 SVGEGT, per germline. The CDR3 sequence is 14 residues long. The CDR3 spells CASSYPAGWYEQYF. CDR3 coding DNA: TGTGCCAGCAGTTACCCGGCAGGGTGGTACGAGCAGTACTTC.

This clonotype was detected a few times. DNA of the CDR3: TGTGCCAGCAGCTTGGGGGGACAGGCACACTCCTACAATGAGCAGTTCTTC. Encoded protein: CASSLGGQAHSYNEQFF. The chain joins TRBV5-5 to TRBJ2-1; 8 bases are shared with TRBD1. V gave up 0 bases and J gave up 0 bases; unmatched junction bases: 5. The CDR3 has 17 amino acids. Germline-derived CDR1 and CDR2 are SGHKS and YYEKEE (reference sequence).

This clonotype has a count of ten or more. The chain combines TRBV12-3 or TRBV12-4 with TRBJ2-2, with 7 bases matching TRBD1. The length of the CDR3 is 15 residues. The trim removed 3 bases at V and 3 bases at J, leaving 4 bases unmatched. CDR3 region: CASSLGQGDTGELFF. In DNA form, the CDR3 reads TGTGCCAGCAGTTTGGGGCAGGGGGACACCGGGGAGCTGTTTTTT.

The chain couples TRBV5-1 to TRBJ1-1, with D possibly TRBD1 on 6 matching bases. This CDR3 region has 14 residues. Germline V gives CDR1 SGHRS, CDR2 YFSETQ. V lost 4 bases to trimming and J lost 1 base, with 11 bases between them. CDR3: CASSPGAENTEAFF. Here the CDR3 DNA reads TGCGCCAGCAGCCCAGGGGCGGAGAACACTGAAGCTTTCTTT.

This clonotype has ten or more counts. The chain carries TRBV5-6 and TRBJ1-5, with a weak D call TRBD1 (6 bases). Germline CDR1 reads SGHDT; CDR2 reads YYEEEE. Trimming removed 4 bases from V and 6 bases from J, with 14 bases in between. The length of the CDR3 is 14 residues. CDR3 coding DNA: TGTGCCAGCAGCCTTGGACAGCAGGGTCAGCCCCAGCATTTT. Protein: CASSLGQQGQPQHF.

This clonotype showed up many times. J is TRBJ1-1 and V is TRBV7-9; D is undetermined. Per the germline V gene, CDR1 is SEHNR and CDR2 is FQNEAQ (reference sequence). CDR3 length: 16 amino acids. V lost 0 bases and J lost 5, with 16 bases in between. CDR3 loop: CASSLAPQHLGTEAFF. In nucleotides, the CDR3 is TGTGCCAGCAGCTTAGCGCCTCAGCATTTGGGGACTGAAGCTTTCTTT.

This rearrangement joins TRBV2 to TRBJ1-5, with no clear D. Germline assignment: CDR1 SNHLY and CDR2 FYNNEI. CDR3 length equals 14 residues. V was clipped by 4 bases and J by 0 bases, with 7 bases between them. For the CDR3, the DNA is TGTGCCAGCAGTGCCGTTAATAGCAATCAGCCCCAGCATTTT. This sequence encodes CASSAVNSNQPQHF.

In this sample, this clonotype turned up a few times. The chain links TRBV5-1 to TRBJ1-4, with 8 bases matching TRBD1. Per the germline V gene, CDR1 is SGHRS and CDR2 is YFSETQ. The CDR3 length is 14 residues. J gave up 7 bases and V 2 bases, and 4 bases lay outside the gene matches. The CDR3, as DNA: TGCGCCAGCAGCTTTAACCAGGGGGCTGAAAAACTGTTTTTT. It is translated as CASSFNQGAEKLFF.

This chain links TRBV28 with TRBJ1-2, with 7 bases that match TRBD1. The CDR3 is 14 amino acids. Germline loops: CDR1 MDHEN, CDR2 SYDVKM. J lost 8 bases, V lost 4 bases, and 10 bases had no gene match. The CDR3 sequence is CASSSPGQPKGYTF. CDR3 nucleotide sequence: TGTGCCAGCAGTTCTCCGGGACAGCCTAAAGGCTACACCTTC.

The chain couples TRBV28 to TRBJ1-1; D is unclear. The germline V gene has CDR1 MDHEN and CDR2 SYDVKM. V was clipped by 5 bases and J by 4 bases, with 14 bases between them. CDR3 length: 14 amino acids. Here the CDR3 reads CASSPDSVPTEAFF. CDR3 in DNA: TGTGCCAGCAGTCCCGACTCAGTCCCCACTGAAGCTTTCTTT.

The chain has TRBV4-3 and TRBJ1-1; weak D call: TRBD1 (5 bases). V lost 0 bases and J 2 bases, leaving 13 bases between the germline ends. The CDR3 consists of 16 residues. Per the germline V gene, CDR1 is LGHNA and CDR2 is YSLEER. The CDR3 loop reads CASSQDVIGQNTEAFF. Written as DNA, the CDR3 is TGCGCCAGCAGCCAAGATGTAATAGGACAAAACACTGAAGCTTTCTTT.

Many counts were recorded for this clonotype. The chain has TRBV5-1 and TRBJ1-1, with D possibly matching TRBD1 (6 bases). Trimming shortened V by 0 bases and J by 2 bases, and 20 bases separated the two germline ends. Germline CDR1 and CDR2: SGHRS and YFSETQ. The CDR3 runs 18 residues. CDR3 in amino acids: CASSLAGGLRGGNTEAFF. Written as DNA, the CDR3 is TGCGCCAGCAGCTTGGCCGGAGGCCTTAGAGGGGGAAACACTGAAGCTTTCTTT.

The gene calls are TRBV11-1 and TRBJ2-5, with 11 bases that match TRBD2. Germline assignment: CDR1 SGHAT and CDR2 FQDESV (reference sequence). Trimming took 4 bases from V and 5 from J; bases not matched to a gene: 12. CDR3 length: 17 residues. CDR3 nucleotide sequence: TGTGCCAGCAGCTCCAGACATAGCGGGGGGGCCCAGGAGACCCAGTACTTC. Residues: CASSSRHSGGAQETQYF.